Below are 5 T cell receptor beta chains sequenced from a single sample in a study of beta chain features in type 1 diabetes. The study reverse transcribed the entire isolated RNA, so it sequenced expressed TCRB transcripts. Sequencing used immunoSEQ multiplex PCR; TCRdb keeps in-frame clones, though not all of them. In the table there are roughly 400,000 clones, 11% to 15% of which are singletons. The sequencing input was naive CD4+ T cells from blood. Receptor source: a man aged 25-45 years in good health.

This clone showed up just a few times. The rearrangement joins TRBV5-1 to TRBJ2-1; 11 bases fit TRBD2. This CDR3 contains 17 residues. The V and J ends lost 4 bases and 3 bases, in that order; junction bases with no gene match: 9. Germline CDR1 is SGHRS and CDR2 is YFSETQ. Here the CDR3 DNA reads TGCGCCAGCAGCCCAGATGCCGGGACTAGCGGCTACAATGAGCAGTTCTTC. It is translated as CASSPDAGTSGYNEQFF.

In this sample, this clone turned up a few times. The V gene is TRBV27, the J gene TRBJ2-7, with 10 bases matching TRBD1. V gave up 5 bases and J gave up 3 bases; unmatched junction bases: 4. This CDR3 comprises 14 residues. Per germline, CDR1 MNHEY and CDR2 SMNVEV (reference sequence). CDR3 DNA: TGTGCCAGCAGTCTTGGGACAGGGGTCTACGAGCAGTACTTC. This gives the protein CASSLGTGVYEQYF.

V and J are TRBV29-1 and TRBJ1-4; D may be TRBD1 (5 bases). Germline CDR1 SQVTM, CDR2 ANQGSEA. Trimming took 8 bases from V and 2 from J, leaving 18 bases between them. This CDR3 contains 15 residues. The CDR3, as DNA: TGCAGCTTCCCGCCAGCCGGGGACACTAATGAAAAACTGTTTTTT. It encodes CSFPPAGDTNEKLFF.

This clone was counted a few times. The same CDR3 can be traced to other DNA sequences in this sample. V and J are TRBV30 and TRBJ1-1; tentative D call: TRBD1 (5 bases). Germline assignment: CDR1 GTSNPN and CDR2 SVGIG (reference sequence). This CDR3 has 13 residues. V lost 2 bases and J lost 2, with 9 bases in between. This CDR3 reads CAWSRQGNTEAFF. The CDR3 DNA is TGTGCCTGGAGTCGGCAGGGTAACACTGAAGCTTTCTTT.

The chain uses TRBV7-9 and TRBJ2-7, with D possibly matching TRBD1 (5 bases). Germline assignment: CDR1 SEHNR and CDR2 FQNEAQ (reference sequence). The CDR3 contains 14 residues. Trimming removed 7 bases at V and 0 bases at J, with 13 bases between. As DNA, the CDR3 is TGTGCCAGCACTCCAGGTCAGGGCTCCTACGAGCAGTACTTC. Its protein is CASTPGQGSYEQYF.